Presented here are 10 T cell receptor beta chains from one specimen sequenced in a study of vaccination and CD4 T cells after COVID-19. Their antigens remain unidentified. Treatment in this sample: approximately nine-day PBMC culture with coronavirus spike peptide pools or control peptides (ViraFEST assay). Once obtained from cultured CD4+ T cells, the DNA was sequenced using the Oncomine TCR Beta short-read assay. TCRdb reanalysed the PCR reads using MiXCR and keeps one entry per CDR3 protein. The top ten clones hold over 11% of a sample with more than 15,000 distinct CDR3 sequences, about two fifths of them seen once. Sequences were obtained from CD4+ T cells from blood, cultured in vitro. Every receptor here comes from a human donor who had recovered from COVID-19.

The rearrangement links TRBV5-8 to TRBJ2-7; 7 nucleotides align to TRBD1. Germline values: CDR1 SGHTS, CDR2 YDEGEE. The length of the CDR3 is 13 residues. J lost 3 bases, V lost 4 bases, and 4 bases had no gene match. The CDR3 protein is CASSRTGSYEQYF. Written as DNA, the CDR3 is TGTGCCAGCAGCCGGACAGGTAGCTACGAGCAGTACTTC.

V is TRBV29-1 and J is TRBJ1-1; unclear D gene. V lost 4 bases, J lost 6 bases, and 15 bases lay in between. This CDR3 contains 13 residues. Germline V lookup: CDR1 SQVTM, CDR2 ANQGSEA. CDR3 region: CSVGGSHISEAFF. The CDR3 nucleotides are TGCAGCGTTGGAGGGTCGCACATATCTGAAGCTTTCTTT.

The gene calls are TRBV6-2 or TRBV6-3 and TRBJ1-1; TRBD1 aligns across 7 bases. This CDR3 has 17 amino acids. Germline CDR1 MNHEY, CDR2 SVGEGT. V gave up 4 bases and J gave up 4 bases; unmatched junction bases: 15. CDR3 protein: CASSSLLLQGGSTEAFF. Here the CDR3 DNA reads TGTGCCAGCAGTTCCCTTTTATTGCAGGGGGGAAGCACTGAAGCTTTCTTT.

This clonotype was picked up a small number of times. The chain employs TRBV12-3 or TRBV12-4 and TRBJ1-1, with 9 bases fitting TRBD1. This CDR3 is built from 13 residues. V was pared by 7 bases and J by 11 bases, with 11 bases of the junction left unmatched. The CDR3 sequence: CASTNTGGDWAFF. CDR3 in DNA: TGTGCCAGCACCAATACAGGGGGCGATTGGGCTTTCTTT.

There are a few counts of this clonotype. The CDR3 sequence is CASRGTGVNYGYTF. The DNA for the CDR3 is TGCGCCAGCAGGGGGACAGGGGTTAACTATGGCTACACCTTC. This chain uses TRBV10-2 with TRBJ1-2, with 10 bases matching TRBD1. This CDR3 is 14 amino acids long. With V trimmed by 6 bases and J by 1 base, 2 bases remained unmatched. The V gene's germline CDR1 is WSHSY and CDR2 SAAADI.

This clonotype has just a few counts. The rearrangement joins TRBV20-1 to TRBJ2-3; D is ambiguous. The CDR3 totals 15 residues. V was cut by 3 bases and J by 0 bases, with 13 bases left in between. The germline CDR1 and CDR2 sequences are DFQATT and SNEGSKA (reference sequence). The CDR3 region is CSASRVATSTDTQYF. The CDR3 DNA is TGCAGTGCTAGCCGAGTAGCCACTAGCACAGATACGCAGTATTTT.

The CDR3 region has the DNA TGTGCCAGCCGGGGGCAGGGGAAGAACACCGGGGAGCTGTTTTTT. Translated: CASRGQGKNTGELFF. The chain links TRBV25-1 to TRBJ2-2; D tentatively fits TRBD1 or TRBD2 (6 bases each). The germline CDR1 and CDR2 sequences are MGHDK and SYGVNS. V was clipped by 8 bases and J by 1 base, with 14 bases between them. The CDR3 totals 15 residues. The full variable domain, with the rest looked up from reference TRBV25-1 and TRBJ2-2, is EADIYQTPRYLVIGTGKKITLECSQTMGHDKMYWYQQDPGMELHLIHYSYGVNSTEKGDLSSESTVSRIRTEHFPLTLESARPSHTSQYLCASRGQGKNTGELFFGEGSRLTVL.

The chain joins TRBV15 to TRBJ1-3, with D possibly matching TRBD1 (6 bases). The CDR3 runs 16 residues. Trimming pared 1 base from V and 3 bases from J, leaving 13 bases between. The germline V gene has CDR1 LNHNV and CDR2 YYDKDF (reference sequence). CDR3 nucleotides: TGTGCCACCAGCAGAGGGAAGACAGGATATGGAAACACCATATATTTT. Amino acids: CATSRGKTGYGNTIYF. Supplemented by reference TRBV15 and TRBJ1-3, the full variable domain reads DAMVIQNPRYQVTQFGKPVTLSCSQTLNHNVMYWYQQKSSQAPKLLFHYYDKDFNNEADTPDNFQSRRPNTSFCFLDIRSPGLGDTAMYLCATSRGKTGYGNTIYFGEGSWLTVV.

This clonotype occurred a few times. J is TRBJ2-1 and V is TRBV12-3 or TRBV12-4; D uncertain. The V end was cut by 1 base, the J end by 13 bases, with 8 bases between. CDR3 length equals 11 residues. In nucleotides, the CDR3 is TGTGCCAGCAGTTTAGTAGGGTCCCAGTTCTTC. Translated: CASSLVGSQFF.

The chain recombines TRBV11-2 with TRBJ2-7, with D possibly being TRBD1 or TRBD2 (5 bases each). CDR1 is SGHAT, CDR2 FQNNGV, per germline. V was clipped by 3 bases and J by 7 bases, with 13 bases between them. This CDR3 is 13 amino acids long. The CDR3 nucleotides are TGTGCCAGCAGCTTCGGGGCCCTCGGTGAGCAGTACTTC. Translated: CASSFGALGEQYF.